The 8 T cell receptor beta chains below were found in one sample sequenced in a study of metastatic and nonmetastatic thyroid tumors. Thyroid surgery was performed in patients who had received no treatment beforehand. Using MiXCR, TCRdb reanalyzed the PCR reads. The sample includes tens of thousands of clones, 16% of them seen just once. The specimen sequenced was blood. These receptors were obtained from a female donor with papillary thyroid cancer or a benign thyroid nodule (not recorded which). Some clones in this sample may be carry-over from other donors' samples.

Concerning this clone: A much larger clone lies a single base off, so this may be a read error. The chain joins TRBV18 to TRBJ2-7, with D unresolved. The CDR3 spans 14 residues. V was trimmed by 6 bases and J by 3 bases, leaving 15 bases between them. Germline loops: CDR1 KGHSH, CDR2 LQKENI. DNA of the CDR3: TGTGCCAGCTCCCTGGTGGGAAGTTTCTACGAGCAGTACTTC. The encoded protein is CASSLVGSFYEQYF.

The J gene is TRBJ2-7, the V gene TRBV5-1; TRBD2 agrees at 9 bases. Germline V gives CDR1 SGHRS, CDR2 YFSETQ. V was pared by 6 bases and J by 3 bases, with 7 bases of the junction left unmatched. CDR3 length equals 14 residues. The DNA of the CDR3 is TGCGCCAGCAACGCCATAGCGGGAGACTACGAGCAGTACTTC. Translation gives CASNAIAGDYEQYF.

This clone occurred many times. This chain connects TRBV24-1 to TRBJ2-1; D ambiguous. The V end lost 0 bases, the J end lost 0 bases, and 8 bases lay between the germline ends. CDR1 and CDR2 from the germline V gene are KGHDR and SFDVKD. This CDR3 has 16 amino acids. CDR3 residues: CATSDLSPSSYNEQFF. The CDR3 nucleotides read TGTGCCACCAGTGATTTGAGTCCAAGCTCCTACAATGAGCAGTTCTTC.

The sample holds many counts of this clone. In DNA form, the CDR3 reads TGTGCCAGCAGTAGGGACAGGCTACGCACAGATACGCAGTATTTT. Translating gives CASSRDRLRTDTQYF. The genes are TRBV6-1 and TRBJ2-3, with TRBD1 matching over 8 bases. Trimming at V came to 5 bases and at J to 1 base, leaving 5 bases not matched to a gene. CDR3 length: 15 residues. Germline V gene sequence: CDR1 MNHNS, CDR2 SASEGT.

The rearrangement uses TRBV2 and TRBJ2-7; no firm D call. This CDR3 has 11 residues. CDR1 is SNHLY and CDR2 is FYNNEI in the germline V gene. V shed 5 bases and J shed 10 bases, with 12 bases lying between them. For the CDR3, the DNA is TGTGCCAGCAGTCGCGAGTACGTTCAGTACTTC. Translation: CASSREYVQYF.

This clone has only one observation. The rearrangement links TRBV20-1 to TRBJ2-3; D call uncertain. CDR1 DFQATT and CDR2 SNEGSKA come from the germline V gene (reference sequence). The V end lost 2 bases, the J end lost 4 bases, and 10 bases lay between the germline ends. This CDR3 has 13 amino acids. CDR3: CSARFNGPDTQYF. In nucleotides, the CDR3 is TGCAGTGCTAGATTCAATGGGCCAGATACGCAGTATTTT.

This clone showed up many times. The chain has TRBV6-1 and TRBJ2-5; weak D call: TRBD2 (6 bases). The ends were cut back, 5 bases at V and 3 bases at J, with 16 bases in the middle. CDR3 length: 15 amino acids. CDR1 and CDR2 from the germline V gene are MNHNS and SASEGT. The CDR3 loop reads CASSSHPGLKETQYF. As DNA, the CDR3 is TGTGCCAGCAGTTCACACCCGGGACTCAAAGAGACCCAGTACTTC.

This clone occurred many times. The V and J genes are TRBV20-1 and TRBJ2-5, with D possibly being TRBD2 (6 bases). This CDR3 spans 13 amino acids. Trimming pared 5 bases from V and 4 bases from J, leaving 14 bases between. CDR1 DFQATT and CDR2 SNEGSKA come from the germline V gene (reference sequence). The CDR3 region has the DNA TGCAGTGCTCGGGACTCTGGAGTAGAGACCCAGTACTTC. It codes for CSARDSGVETQYF.